Described below is a single T cell receptor beta chain sequence and its context. The clone's antigen remains unknown. No per-base quality is available; no much larger clone lies one base away. Library preparation employed the immunoSEQ multiplex PCR assay. For the multiplex PCR, a mixture combining 60 forward primers for TCR Vbeta segments and 13 reverse primers for TCR Jbeta segments was used. A multiplex PCR assay on genomic DNA amplified the CDR3 region of rearranged TCR beta genes. On the Illumina HiSeq System, the amplified TCR beta libraries were sequenced as 87-base-pair reads. On the study's bioinformatics: A later analysis counted tens of millions of unique TCR beta chains across the approximately 700 repertoires, and 10 million to 12 million of these chains were shared by at least two donors. Raw reads were error-corrected and collapsed into unique sequences with a nearest-neighbor algorithm that merged closely related sequences to remove PCR and sequencing errors. V, D and J gene segments were assigned by aligning CDR3 sequences to IMGT reference sequences. For a sequence to be retained, a match of at least six nucleotides was required to both a V gene segment and a J gene segment. A rearrangement counted as productive if the CDR3 had no stop codons and remained in frame with V and J, and every other rearrangement counted as non-productive. CDR3 was defined according to IMGT convention as the region running from the second conserved V-encoded cysteine to the conserved J-encoded phenylalanine. The earlier analysis of about 530 of the donors excluded any sequence lacking an unambiguous match to a single V gene segment. In an earlier analysis of some 590 of the donors, a V segment was called functional when productive rearrangements were above 56.7%, and segregating when the standard deviation between donors exceeded 5%. A statistical classification framework was built for diagnosing cytomegalovirus status from the catalog of TCR beta chain sequences. A later analysis assigned V and J genes by comparing TCR nucleotide sequences with IMGT/GENE-DB human TR gene sequences. In a later analysis, CDR3 sequences and most-parsimonious VDJ recombination scenarios were assigned using the TCRdist pipeline. A later analysis defined each TCR beta chain by its CDR3 amino acid sequence plus V-gene family, and excluded reads lacking a unique V-gene family. As a way to deal with suspected cross-contamination and a sequencing artifact, a later analysis dropped over 550 nucleotide sequences that were highly shared and had low generation probability. In a later analysis, a clonal expansion index was calculated for each public chain from normalized within-repertoire ranks of inferred template counts. Generation probabilities in a later analysis came from a VDJ recombination model fitted to out-of-frame rearrangements, and those results were checked against IGoR. Hypergeometric tests were used in a later analysis to score TCR-TCR, TCR-HLA and TCR-CMV co-occurrence, with a repertoire-size bias correction applied to the TCR pairs. In a later analysis, false discovery rates were estimated by permuting HLA or CMV assignments 20 times. A later analysis grouped co-occurring TCRs with DBSCAN, adding TCRdist sequence similarity when clustering within HLA-allele-positive subsets. Repertoires with fewer than 30,000 or more than 120,000 public chains were left out of co-occurrence clustering, as were roughly five repertoires with anomalous nucleotide sharing. This immuneACCESS table, as held by TCRdb, lists in-frame sequences with V and J called but not all clones. Of the missing ones, under half trace to an unresolved V gene in checked studies; the others have no known cause. V, J and clone size reflect that table, while D and trimming were determined from the DNA. This sample comprises about 130,000 clones, 80% of them detected only once. The top ten constitute under 6% of the sample.

From its cysteine to its phenylalanine, the CDR3 spans 15 amino acids. Of the read, only the CDR3 DNA is kept; its 45 bases are in frame from base 1. Germline trimming: 5 bases from V, 1 base from J; junction bases outside gene matches: 6. CDR1 MNHEY and CDR2 SVGAGI were looked up in the germline V gene. The cohort comprised several hundred healthy bone marrow donors. At the time of sampling, every cohort member was nominally healthy, though immune exposures that went unrecorded were likely present. The donor tested CMV seronegative, placing the donor among the 350 to 400 seronegative members of the cohort. A peripheral blood sample was provided by each donor, and peripheral blood mononuclear cells were used for TCR beta sequencing. The Qiagen DNeasy Blood Extraction Kit was used to extract genomic DNA from the blood cell samples. The sample originates from a study of cytomegalovirus exposure and HLA in healthy donors (dated by TCRdb to 2015 to 2018). Looking at the study overall: An earlier analysis of some 500 of the donors reported 250 to 300 Gb of sequence data and 100 million to 130 million unique TCR beta sequences from roughly 200 million T cells. About 300 gigabases of sequencing data and 80 million or so unique TCR sequences were included in an early release covering 500 to 750 HLA-typed donors. Among the roughly 400 genotyped donors, under 90% belonged to the genetic ancestry cluster associated with self-reported Caucasian donors. The study was designed to test whether signatures of past pathogen exposure could be identified by cataloging public T cell receptors. Using immunosequencing, the study profiled T cell repertoires from fewer than 700 subjects and related those repertoires to cytomegalovirus serostatus. A separate validation cohort of roughly 130 different subjects was used in addition to the approximately 610-subject first cohort. To predict cytomegalovirus infection status, the study combined high-throughput TCR immunosequencing, statistical association of individual TCRs with disease status, and machine learning. A later analysis re-examined previously published TCR beta repertoires from hundreds of donors and added high-resolution HLA genotyping to investigate patterns of TCR occurrence. Rather than drawing on any new phenotypic data, the later analysis identified candidate immune exposures from TCR beta sequences and the way those sequences occurred across donors. An earlier analysis of 587 of the donors applied high-throughput TCR beta sequencing to assess whether each TCR beta V gene segment acted as functional or pseudogenic. Donor age, sex, ethnicity and CMV serostatus were compiled alongside the repertoire data. Genome-wide SNP genotypes for about 55% of the 666 donors were used in a later genetic analysis, which treated that subset as a discovery cohort. Every repertoire in the discovery cohort had been generated on one and the same sequencing platform. Both class I and class II loci were covered by HLA typing, at four-digit resolution. Typing coverage varied by locus: about 620-630 donors for A, B, C, DRB1 and DQB1; roughly 560 for DQA1; approximately 570 for DPA1; 400 to 480 for DPB1. Roughly 5 DR-DQ haplotypes were handled as single units for association and clustering, since linkage in the cohort was strong. On average, about 200,000 unique TCR beta nucleotide sequences were sequenced per donor among a few hundred genotyped donors of the cohort, with roughly 18% of those sequences being non-productive.

General study outcomes and caveats: The study gave a list of around 170 TCR beta chains associated with cytomegalovirus. Because HLA typing was missing for some donors at each locus, association tests included only the typed subset. The earlier analysis of 587 of the donors excluded about 16 rarely observed V segments, including chromosome 9 orphons, because counts were too low. The classifier was reported to diagnose cytomegalovirus status with high specificity and sensitivity in both the original and validation cohorts. According to a later analysis, most CMV-associated TCR beta chains appeared to be HLA-restricted, and the HLA associations seemed to be driven largely by CMV exposure. Across donors, most TCR sequences were observed very rarely, whereas some public TCRs were present in many individuals. Three of the identified cytomegalovirus-associated TCR beta chains were confirmed in vitro to be specific for cytomegalovirus antigens. The 87-base-pair reads could not distinguish some IMGT-functional V segments, including TRBV6-2 and TRBV6-3, so those segments were excluded. The presence/absence analyses assumed that sequencing depth was roughly uniform across donors, and that assumption may not be true. According to the authors, the approach could potentially be generalized to other disease states and immunological phenotypes. Correlated functional status among segregating V segments might be attributable to linkage disequilibrium, but an unknown experimental factor could not be ruled out. In a later analysis, more than 15,000 TCR beta sequences were associated with specific HLA alleles at a false discovery rate of 0.05. The only immune exposure information available for the cohort was CMV serostatus. In an earlier analysis of about 540 of the donors, most TCR beta V segments were observed in productive rearrangements about 87% or about 30% of the time, broadly matching IMGT annotations. In a later analysis, the rate of TCR association differed among HLA loci, with DRB1 alleles having the most associated TCRs and HLA-C alleles having the fewest. According to a later analysis, parvovirus B19, influenza, CMV and Epstein-Barr virus appeared linked to several top co-occurrence clusters. A later genetic analysis reported fewer N-insertions in productive TCRs among donors in an Asian-associated ancestry cluster than the roughly 620-donor mean. A further reported finding was that TCR beta sequences accurately predicted the HLA-A and HLA-B alleles for most subjects in the first cohort. Strong co-occurrence of HLA alleles, especially DR and DQ, made assigning TCR associations to individual alleles difficult. In a later analysis, HLA-associated TCR beta chains were found to be more clonally expanded and to have lower generation probabilities than equally common non-associated chains. The sequencing pipeline was judged likely to have produced a cluster of highly shared sequence variants as a technical artifact. V-gene and J-gene trimming of TCR beta chains was associated with a missense DCLRE1C variant in a later genetic analysis, and the association was replicated in an independent cohort. In this cohort, only TCR beta chains were sequenced, and detectable features were limited by the absence of alpha or paired-chain data.

The chain is made from TRBV6-5 and TRBJ2-7; TRBD1 fits 9 bases in the junction. The sequence derives from a man aged 25 to 40 in good health and CMV-seronegative. Material for sequencing was PBMCs. The nucleotide sequence is TGTGCCAGCAGTGTCTCCGGGACAGGGTCCTACGAGCAGTACTTC. The resulting protein is CASSVSGTGSYEQYF.